A single sample is the source of the 27 T cell receptor beta chains below, sequenced in a study of blood T cells in healthy people across ages. Using a J-beta primer mix together with a sample-barcoded 5' primer, a second PCR was run for roughly 7 to 12 cycles. TCRdb re-derived calls from the 5' RACE reads in MiXCR, one entry per CDR3 protein. This sample has about 730,000 distinct CDR3 sequences, with approximately 43% found just once. Source material: blood. The origin of the receptors is a woman aged 55-69 years in good health.

Comments on this clonotype: Germline and junction disagree at one end, which may indicate a read error. The V call is TRBV7-9, the J call TRBJ1-2, with 9 bases aligning to TRBD1. The CDR3 is 14 residues long. Germline V gene sequence: CDR1 SEHNR, CDR2 FQNEAQ (reference sequence). Written as DNA, the CDR3 is TGTGCCAGCAGCTTACGGACAGGGGATTATGGCCACACCTTC. This translates into CASSLRTGDYGHTF.

This clonotype was seen repeatedly, ten times or more. V usage is TRBV28 and J usage is TRBJ2-5; D not certain. Trimming took 3 bases from V and 2 from J, leaving 13 bases between them. Per germline, CDR1 MDHEN and CDR2 SYDVKM. This CDR3 region has 15 residues. CDR3 DNA: TGTGCCAGCAGTTTGGTAACAGCATCTCAAGAGACCCAGTACTTC. It codes for CASSLVTASQETQYF.

As regards this clonotype: A much larger clone is a single base away; this may be a read error. The chain carries TRBV5-1 and TRBJ1-1, with TRBD1 matching over 11 bases. This CDR3 is built from 15 residues. CDR1 SGHRS and CDR2 YFSETQ come from the germline V gene. The chain's CDR3 is CANSSGQGANTEAFF. CDR3 DNA sequence: TGCGCCAACAGCTCCGGACAGGGGGCGAACACTGAAGCTTTCTTT.

The chain has TRBV28 and TRBJ1-5; TRBD1 matches at 12 bases. Looked up from germline, CDR1 is MDHEN and CDR2 is SYDVKM. V gave up 6 bases and J gave up 6 bases; unmatched junction bases: 3. The CDR3 runs 14 residues. CDR3 sequence: CASRGTGGFQPQHF. CDR3 DNA: TGTGCCAGCAGGGGGACAGGGGGCTTTCAGCCCCAGCATTTT. Together with reference TRBV28 and TRBJ1-5, the CDR3 gives the full variable domain: DVKVTQSSRYLVKRTGEKVFLECVQDMDHENMFWYRQDPGLGLRLIYFSYDVKMKEKGDIPEGYSVSREKKERFSLILESASTNQTSMYLCASRGTGGFQPQHFGDGTRLSIL.

V usage is TRBV20-1 and J usage is TRBJ1-6; D possibly corresponds to TRBD1 (6 bases). The germline V gene encodes CDR1 DFQATT and CDR2 SNEGSKA (reference sequence). The V gene lost 3 bases and the J gene lost 5 bases, with 11 bases spanning the gap. The CDR3 has 14 amino acids. This chain's CDR3 is CSARPGHDNSPLHF. In DNA form, the CDR3 reads TGCAGTGCTAGGCCGGGACACGATAATTCACCCCTCCACTTT.

This clonotype was seen a single time. This chain connects TRBV7-2 to TRBJ2-5, with 7 bases aligning to TRBD1. Germline lookup yields CDR1 SGHTA and CDR2 FQGNSA. This CDR3 comprises 17 residues. With V trimmed by 0 bases and J by 4 bases, 11 bases remained unmatched. The chain's CDR3 is CASSLARGRVSGETQYF. The CDR3 region has the DNA TGTGCCAGCAGCTTAGCGAGGGGGCGAGTTTCGGGAGAGACCCAGTACTTC.

This clonotype occurred a few times. The chain joins TRBV4-3 to TRBJ2-6; 7 bases are shared with TRBD1. After removal of 3 bases from V and 1 base from J, the junction contained 3 bases not matched to a gene. Per the germline V gene, CDR1 is LGHNA and CDR2 is YSLEER. This CDR3 is built from 16 residues. The DNA for the CDR3 is TGCGCCAGCAGCCAGGCACAGGGGTCTGGGGCCAACGTCCTGACTTTC. Encoded protein: CASSQAQGSGANVLTF.

This clonotype has ten or more counts. V gene TRBV25-1 combines with J gene TRBJ2-1; D tentatively reads TRBD1 or TRBD2 (6 bases each). The CDR3 totals 13 residues. CDR1 is MGHDK and CDR2 is SYGVNS in the germline V gene. The ends were cut back, 6 bases at V and 6 bases at J, with 12 bases in the middle. The chain's CDR3 is CASRGRGLNEQFF. CDR3 nucleotide sequence: TGTGCCAGCAGGGGCCGGGGGCTCAATGAGCAGTTCTTC.

The chain couples TRBV24-1 to TRBJ2-2; tentatively, D is TRBD1 or TRBD2 (5 bases each). V lost 0 bases to trimming and J lost 0 bases, with 10 bases between them. This CDR3 is built from 17 residues. Germline V lookup: CDR1 KGHDR, CDR2 SFDVKD. The CDR3 sequence is CATSDLPGSANTGELFF. DNA for the CDR3: TGTGCCACCAGTGATTTGCCAGGGAGCGCGAACACCGGGGAGCTGTTTTTT.

This clonotype was counted ten times or more. The chain combines TRBV10-3 with TRBJ2-7, with D perhaps TRBD1 (5 bases). V was pared by 3 bases and J by 9 bases, with 27 bases between. The CDR3 covers 17 residues. Looked up from germline, CDR1 is ENHRY and CDR2 is SYGVKD. In nucleotides, the CDR3 is TGTGCCATCAGTGACTCTGTAGGAATTATCTACGAGCAGGGGCAGTACTTC. It codes for CAISDSVGIIYEQGQYF.

V and J are TRBV7-3 and TRBJ2-7; 9 bases match TRBD1. This CDR3 is built from 15 residues. J gave up 1 base and V 5 bases, and 6 bases lay outside the gene matches. CDR1 is SGHTA and CDR2 is FQGTGA in the germline V gene. The CDR3 here is CASSLQTGGSYEQYF. The CDR3 region has the DNA TGTGCCAGCAGCCTTCAGACAGGGGGATCCTACGAGCAGTACTTC.

The rearrangement uses TRBV20-1 and TRBJ2-1; D call uncertain. Trimming shortened V by 5 bases and J by 5 bases, and 10 bases separated the two germline ends. The CDR3 is 12 residues long. Germline V gene sequence: CDR1 DFQATT, CDR2 SNEGSKA (reference sequence). The CDR3 reads CSALTPNNEQFF. The CDR3 nucleotides are TGCAGTGCTCTGACTCCAAACAATGAGCAGTTCTTC.

This clonotype was seen more than once but under ten times. The chain recombines TRBV7-3 with TRBJ1-6, with D possibly matching TRBD1 (6 bases). Germline V gives CDR1 SGHTA, CDR2 FQGTGA. Deletions cut 5 bases from V and 10 bases from J, with 24 bases between. The CDR3 is 17 amino acids. Here the CDR3 reads CASSRFGGTELGSPLHF. DNA of the CDR3: TGTGCCAGCAGCCGGTTCGGGGGCACAGAACTAGGCTCACCCCTCCACTTT.

This chain links TRBV14 with TRBJ1-2; 7 positions agree with TRBD1. V was pared by 4 bases and J by 4 bases, with 9 bases of the junction left unmatched. This CDR3 is built from 15 residues. Germline assignment: CDR1 SGHDN and CDR2 FVKESK. This chain's CDR3 is CASSRQGGLIYGYTF. In nucleotides, the CDR3 is TGTGCCAGCAGCCGCCAGGGGGGCTTAATCTATGGCTACACCTTC.

The rearrangement uses TRBV29-1 and TRBJ1-2; a weak D match, TRBD1 (6 bases). Germline lookup yields CDR1 SQVTM and CDR2 ANQGSEA. This CDR3 spans 15 amino acids. V shed 1 base and J shed 5 bases, with 17 bases lying between them. The CDR3 DNA follows: TGCAGCGTTGAAGGAGGAAGGGGGGAGTTTTATGGCTACACCTTC. The encoded protein is CSVEGGRGEFYGYTF. The variable domain in full, completed from reference TRBV29-1 and TRBJ1-2, reads SAVISQKPSRDICQRGTSLTIQCQVDSQVTMMFWYRQQPGQSLTLIATANQGSEATYESGFVIDKFPISRPNLTFSTLTVSNMSPEDSSIYLCSVEGGRGEFYGYTFGSGTRLTVV.

With regard to this clonotype: A much larger clone sits a single nucleotide away, making a read error possible. CDR3: CASGTGILMEQYF. The CDR3 bases are TGTGCCAGCGGGACAGGGATCCTGATGGAGCAGTACTTC. This sequence joins TRBV6-2 or TRBV6-3 and TRBJ2-1; 9 bases align to TRBD1. Gene TRBJ2-7 matches the end of the DNA better, so the J call may be wrong. Looked up from germline, CDR1 is MNHEY and CDR2 is SVGEGT. This CDR3 spans 13 amino acids.

This clonotype came up a few times. The chain is built from TRBV5-6 and TRBJ2-1, with D possibly TRBD2 on 5 matching bases. Germline assignment: CDR1 SGHDT and CDR2 YYEEEE. This CDR3 region has 18 residues. The ends were cut back, 0 bases at V and 0 bases at J, with 16 bases in the middle. CDR3 sequence: CASSLVFVGGSSYNEQFF. CDR3 sequence (DNA): TGTGCCAGCAGCTTGGTCTTTGTAGGAGGAAGCTCCTACAATGAGCAGTTCTTC.

The chain combines TRBV2 with TRBJ2-7; D gene ambiguous. The J call is doubtful: the DNA matches TRBJ2-5 better. The CDR3 is 13 residues long. Germline V gene data show CDR1 as SNHLY and CDR2 as FYNNEI. Here the CDR3 reads CASRGPLAETQYF. The DNA for the CDR3 is TGTGCCAGCAGGGGTCCCCTGGCGGAGACCCAGTACTTC.

The rearrangement uses TRBV9 and TRBJ2-1; 8 positions agree with TRBD1. This CDR3 has 15 residues. CDR1 is SGDLS and CDR2 is YYNGEE in the germline V gene. Losses at the gene ends were 7 bases for V and 7 bases for J; bases not matched to a gene: 13. CDR3 coding DNA: TGTGCCAGCGGTATTAACAGGGGGATCACAAATGAGCAGTTCTTC. Translated: CASGINRGITNEQFF.

In this sample, this clonotype turned up a few times. The chain employs TRBV29-1 and TRBJ1-1; TRBD1 matches 7 bases. Germline lookup yields CDR1 SQVTM and CDR2 ANQGSEA. V shed 7 bases and J 4 bases; nucleotides not matched to a gene: 6. The CDR3 has 12 residues. This CDR3 is CSAIQGRTEAFF. In nucleotides, the CDR3 is TGCAGCGCTATACAGGGGCGCACTGAAGCTTTCTTT.

The rearrangement joins TRBV20-1 to TRBJ2-5; D is unclear. CDR3 size: 15 residues. The V gene's germline CDR1 is DFQATT and CDR2 SNEGSKA (reference sequence). Trimming removed 3 bases at V and 3 bases at J, with 17 bases between. This chain's CDR3 is CSASGSAGREETQYF. The CDR3 nucleotides are TGCAGTGCTAGTGGGTCGGCAGGACGGGAAGAGACCCAGTACTTC.

This clonotype was detected only once. The J gene is TRBJ1-5, the V gene TRBV7-9; unclear D gene. Germline lookup yields CDR1 SEHNR and CDR2 FQNEAQ (reference sequence). Trimming pared 8 bases from V and 0 bases from J, leaving 14 bases between. CDR3 size: 15 residues. This chain's CDR3 is CASRDGMGSNQPQHF. In DNA form, the CDR3 reads TGTGCCAGCCGCGACGGGATGGGTAGCAATCAGCCCCAGCATTTT.

The chain has TRBV6-2 or TRBV6-3 and TRBJ1-5; D is unclear. The V end lost 6 bases, the J end lost 5 bases, and 17 bases lay between the germline ends. CDR1 and CDR2 from the germline V gene are MNHEY and SVGEGT. The length of the CDR3 is 15 residues. The CDR3 coding sequence is TGTGCCAGCAGGCCGGACGGCCGACTCCATCAGCCCCAGCATTTT. It yields the protein CASRPDGRLHQPQHF.

This rearrangement joins TRBV29-1 to TRBJ1-2; perhaps TRBD1 as D (5 bases). This CDR3 is built from 15 residues. V shed 2 bases and J shed 8 bases, with 21 bases lying between them. Germline lookup yields CDR1 SQVTM and CDR2 ANQGSEA. The CDR3 reads CSVETRDGGPNGYTF. Written as DNA, the CDR3 is TGCAGCGTTGAAACCCGGGACGGGGGACCTAACGGCTACACCTTC.

This clonotype appeared a single time. This sequence joins TRBV9 and TRBJ2-7; 8 nucleotides agree with TRBD1. CDR3 size: 13 residues. The ends lost 3 bases at V and 7 bases at J; junction bases unmatched: 6. CDR1 and CDR2 from the germline V gene are SGDLS and YYNGEE. The DNA for the CDR3 is TGTGCCAGCAGCGAGGGACAGGTAAATGAGCAGTACTTC. This translates into CASSEGQVNEQYF.

This clonotype was seen once. The chain recombines TRBV30 with TRBJ1-2; unclear D gene. There are 12 residues in the CDR3. V lost 8 bases, J lost 5 bases, and 15 bases lay in between. Germline V gives CDR1 GTSNPN, CDR2 SVGIG (reference sequence). DNA of the CDR3: TGTGCCGGGATCGGGAGTGGGTATGGCTACACCTTC. Protein product: CAGIGSGYGYTF.

The chain carries TRBV7-9 and TRBJ2-3; the D gene is possibly TRBD2 (6 bases). CDR1 is SEHNR, CDR2 FQNEAQ, per germline (reference sequence). The CDR3 is 10 amino acids. Deletions cut 8 bases from V and 10 bases from J, with 10 bases between. CDR3 sequence reads: CASGQRAQYF. DNA of the CDR3: TGTGCCAGCGGCCAGCGGGCGCAGTATTTT.